This T cell receptor beta chain came from a study of cytomegalovirus exposure and HLA in healthy donors. With 60 Vbeta and 13 Jbeta primers, the PCR was carried out. Using immunoSEQ multiplex PCR, the repertoire was profiled, and TCRdb retains in-frame clones only, with some absent. The sample lists tens of thousands of clones; approximately 84% were seen once. The CDR3 extends over 15 amino acids. Germline values: CDR1 MDHEN, CDR2 SYDVKM. V lost 3 bases and J lost 3; bases outside the gene matches: 7. The receptor comes from a man in his late teens or twenties in good health and CMV-seronegative. The chain recombines TRBV28 with TRBJ2-5, with TRBD2 matching 7 bases. Sequencing used PBMCs. CDR3 nucleotide sequence: TGTGCCAGCAGTTTTTACGGACTAGTGAAAGAGACCCAGTACTTC. Translation: CASSFYGLVKETQYF.